This record looks at one T cell receptor (beta chain) sequence and its context. The data were obtained in a study of regulatory T cells in long-lasting Graves disease. Time point here: persistent/refractory GD, antithyroid drugs over 5 years with positive TRAb. The TCR library used RNA extracted from PBMCs. Construction of the TCR beta libraries employed iRepertoire HTBI primers in conjunction with Arm-PCR of CDR3 regions. In TCRdb, the multiplex PCR reads were re-called with MiXCR into one record per CDR3 protein. The sample lists roughly 300,000 distinct CDR3 sequences, roughly a fifth occurring once. The length of the CDR3 is 16 residues. Germline assignment: CDR1 LGHDT and CDR2 YNNKEL (reference sequence). Trimming cost V 1 base and J 0 bases, with 12 bases left between them.

The receptor comes from a female donor with Graves disease. This chain links TRBV3-1 with TRBJ1-1; TRBD1 might be the D (5 bases). The source was peripheral blood mononuclear cells (PBMCs), collected when the disease was refractory, from a patient treated with antithyroid drugs. The chain's CDR3 is CASSQGAGGLNTEAFF. Here the CDR3 DNA reads TGTGCCAGCAGCCAAGGGGCGGGGGGGTTGAACACTGAAGCTTTCTTT.